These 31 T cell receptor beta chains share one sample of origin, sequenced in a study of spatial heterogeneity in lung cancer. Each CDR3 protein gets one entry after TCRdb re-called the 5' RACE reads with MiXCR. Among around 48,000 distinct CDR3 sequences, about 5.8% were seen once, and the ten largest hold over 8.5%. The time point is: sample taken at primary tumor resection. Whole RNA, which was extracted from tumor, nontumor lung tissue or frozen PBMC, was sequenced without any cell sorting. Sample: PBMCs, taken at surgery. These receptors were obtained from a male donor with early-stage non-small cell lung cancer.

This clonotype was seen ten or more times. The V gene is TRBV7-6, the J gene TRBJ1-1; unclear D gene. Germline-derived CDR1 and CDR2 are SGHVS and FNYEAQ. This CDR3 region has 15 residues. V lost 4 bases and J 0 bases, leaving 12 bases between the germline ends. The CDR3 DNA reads TGTGCCAGCAGCTCCGAGCCTGCACTGAACACTGAAGCTTTCTTT. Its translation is CASSSEPALNTEAFF.

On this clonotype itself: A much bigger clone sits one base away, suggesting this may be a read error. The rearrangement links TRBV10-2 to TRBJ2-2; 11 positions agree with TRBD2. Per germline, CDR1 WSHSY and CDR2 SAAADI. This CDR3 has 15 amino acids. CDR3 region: CTSRVAGGPGGELFF. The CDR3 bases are TGCACCAGCAGGGTAGCGGGAGGGCCTGGCGGGGAGCTGTTTTTT.

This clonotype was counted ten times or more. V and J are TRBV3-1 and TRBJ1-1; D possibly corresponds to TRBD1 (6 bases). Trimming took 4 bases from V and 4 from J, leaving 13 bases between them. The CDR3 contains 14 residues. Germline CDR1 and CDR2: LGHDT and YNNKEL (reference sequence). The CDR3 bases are TGTGCCAGCAGCCGGGGGGGCCCGGGCACTGAAGCTTTCTTT. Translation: CASSRGGPGTEAFF.

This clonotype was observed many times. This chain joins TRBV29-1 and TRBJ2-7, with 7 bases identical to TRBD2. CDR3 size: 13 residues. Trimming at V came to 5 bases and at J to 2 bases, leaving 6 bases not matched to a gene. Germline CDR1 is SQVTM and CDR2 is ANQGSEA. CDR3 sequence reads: CSVYSGFTYEQYF. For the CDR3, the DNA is TGCAGCGTTTATAGCGGGTTTACCTACGAGCAGTACTTC.

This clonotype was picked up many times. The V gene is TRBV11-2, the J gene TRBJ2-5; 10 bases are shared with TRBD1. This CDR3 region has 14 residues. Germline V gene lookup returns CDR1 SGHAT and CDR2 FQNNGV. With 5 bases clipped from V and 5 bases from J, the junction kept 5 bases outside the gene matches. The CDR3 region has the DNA TGTGCCAGCAGCGCGGACAGGGGGTCCGAGACCCAGTACTTC. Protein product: CASSADRGSETQYF.

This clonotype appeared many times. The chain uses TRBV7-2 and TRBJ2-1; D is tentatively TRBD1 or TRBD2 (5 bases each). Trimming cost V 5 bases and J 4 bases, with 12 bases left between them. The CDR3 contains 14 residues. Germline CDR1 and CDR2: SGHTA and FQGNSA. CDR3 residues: CASSIGTVYNEQFF. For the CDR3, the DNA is TGTGCCAGCAGCATCGGGACGGTATACAATGAGCAGTTCTTC. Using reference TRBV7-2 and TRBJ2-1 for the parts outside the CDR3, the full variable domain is GAGVSQSPSNKVTEKGKDVELRCDPISGHTALYWYRQSLGQGLEFLIYFQGNSAPDKSGLPSDRFSAERTGGSVSTLTIQRTQQEDSAVYLCASSIGTVYNEQFFGPGTRLTVL.

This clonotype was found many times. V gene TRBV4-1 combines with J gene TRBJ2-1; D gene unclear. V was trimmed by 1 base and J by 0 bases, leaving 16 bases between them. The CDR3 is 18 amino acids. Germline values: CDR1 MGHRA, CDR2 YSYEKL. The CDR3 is CASSQVDLGFSSYNEQFF. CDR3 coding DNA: TGCGCCAGCAGCCAAGTCGACTTGGGCTTTAGCTCCTACAATGAGCAGTTCTTC.

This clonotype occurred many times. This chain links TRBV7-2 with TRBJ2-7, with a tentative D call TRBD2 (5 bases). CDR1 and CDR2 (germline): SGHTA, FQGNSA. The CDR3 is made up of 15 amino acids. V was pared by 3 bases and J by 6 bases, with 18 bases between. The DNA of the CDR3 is TGTGCCAGCAGCTTTCGGGGAGCCCCTTTAGGCGAGCAGTACTTC. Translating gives CASSFRGAPLGEQYF.

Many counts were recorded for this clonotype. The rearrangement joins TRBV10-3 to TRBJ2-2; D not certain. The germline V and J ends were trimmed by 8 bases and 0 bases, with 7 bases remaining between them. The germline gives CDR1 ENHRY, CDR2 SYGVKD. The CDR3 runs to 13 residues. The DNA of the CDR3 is TGTGCCATCGGGCCTGCGAACACCGGGGAGCTGTTTTTT. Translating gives CAIGPANTGELFF.

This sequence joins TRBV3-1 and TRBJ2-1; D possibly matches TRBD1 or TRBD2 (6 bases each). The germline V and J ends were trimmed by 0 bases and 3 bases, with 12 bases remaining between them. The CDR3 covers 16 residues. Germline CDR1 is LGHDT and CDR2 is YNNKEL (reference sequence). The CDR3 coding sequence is TGTGCCAGCAGCCAAGATAAGGGGGGCGTCTACAATGAGCAGTTCTTC. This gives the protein CASSQDKGGVYNEQFF.

This CDR3 is CASCTPGRWDEQYF. The CDR3, as DNA: TGTGCCAGCTGCACTCCCGGGAGATGGGACGAGCAGTACTTC. V gene TRBV6-1 combines with J gene TRBJ2-7; a possible D gene is TRBD2 (6 bases). Per germline, CDR1 MNHNS and CDR2 SASEGT. The CDR3 contains 14 residues. The V end lost 8 bases, the J end lost 5 bases, and 19 bases lay between the germline ends.

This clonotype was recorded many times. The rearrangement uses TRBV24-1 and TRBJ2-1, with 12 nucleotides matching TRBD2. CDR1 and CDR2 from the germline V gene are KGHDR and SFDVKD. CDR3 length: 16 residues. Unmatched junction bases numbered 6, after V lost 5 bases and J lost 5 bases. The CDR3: CATSAMGLAGNNEQFF. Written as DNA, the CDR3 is TGTGCCACCAGTGCTATGGGACTAGCGGGTAACAATGAGCAGTTCTTC.

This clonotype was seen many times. CDR3 residues: CASSLLGGRNEKLFF. In nucleotides, the CDR3 is TGTGCCAGCAGCCTACTCGGGGGTAGAAATGAAAAACTGTTTTTT. The chain has TRBV7-2 and TRBJ1-4; D may be TRBD1 (5 bases). Trimming pared 5 bases from V and 5 bases from J, leaving 15 bases between. This CDR3 is 15 amino acids long. CDR1 is SGHTA and CDR2 is FQGNSA in the germline V gene.

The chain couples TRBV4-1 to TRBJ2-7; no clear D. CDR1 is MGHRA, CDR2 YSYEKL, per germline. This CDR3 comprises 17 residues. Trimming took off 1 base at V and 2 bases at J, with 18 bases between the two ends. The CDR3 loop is CASSQASFWDGTYEQYF. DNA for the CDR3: TGCGCCAGCAGCCAAGCTTCTTTTTGGGATGGAACCTACGAGCAGTACTTC.

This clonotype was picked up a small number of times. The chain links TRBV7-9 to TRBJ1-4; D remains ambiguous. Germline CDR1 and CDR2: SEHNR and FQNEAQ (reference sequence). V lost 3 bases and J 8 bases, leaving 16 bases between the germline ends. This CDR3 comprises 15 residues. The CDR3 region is CASSFTQGGYEKLFF. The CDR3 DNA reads TGTGCCAGCAGCTTTACTCAAGGAGGATACGAAAAACTGTTTTTT.

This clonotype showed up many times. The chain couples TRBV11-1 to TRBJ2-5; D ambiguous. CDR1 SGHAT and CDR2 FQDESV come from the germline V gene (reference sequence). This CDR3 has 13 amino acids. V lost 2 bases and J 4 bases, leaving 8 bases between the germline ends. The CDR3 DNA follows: TGTGCCAGCAGCTTAAACCCGGGAGAGACCCAGTACTTC. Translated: CASSLNPGETQYF.

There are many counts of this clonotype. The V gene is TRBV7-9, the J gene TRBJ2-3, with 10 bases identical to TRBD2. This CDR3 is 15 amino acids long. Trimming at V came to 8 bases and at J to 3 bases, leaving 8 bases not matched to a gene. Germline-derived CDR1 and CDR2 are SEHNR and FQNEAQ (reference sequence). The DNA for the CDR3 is TGTGCCAGCGCGTCCCTAGCGGGAGTAACAGATACGCAGTATTTT. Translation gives CASASLAGVTDTQYF.

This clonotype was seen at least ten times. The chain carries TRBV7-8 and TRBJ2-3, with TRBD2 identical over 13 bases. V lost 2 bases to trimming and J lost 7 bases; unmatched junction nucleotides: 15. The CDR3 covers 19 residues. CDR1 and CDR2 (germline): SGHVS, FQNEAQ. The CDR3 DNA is TGTGCCAGCAGCTTAAGAGGACTAGCGGGAGCGGGACCGGCAAATACGCAGTATTTT. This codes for CASSLRGLAGAGPANTQYF. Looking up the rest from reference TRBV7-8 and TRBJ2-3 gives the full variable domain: GAGVSQSPRYKVAKRGQDVALRCDPISGHVSLFWYQQALGQGPEFLTYFQNEAQLDKSGLPSDRFFAERPEGSVSTLKIQRTQQEDSAVYLCASSLRGLAGAGPANTQYFGPGTRLTVL.

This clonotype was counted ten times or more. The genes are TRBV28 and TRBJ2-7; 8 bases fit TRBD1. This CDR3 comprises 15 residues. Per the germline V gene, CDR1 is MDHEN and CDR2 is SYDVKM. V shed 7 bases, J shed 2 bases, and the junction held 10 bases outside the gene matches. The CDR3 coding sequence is TGTGCCAGCAACCGACCGAAGACAGGGGCCTACGAGCAGTACTTC. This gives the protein CASNRPKTGAYEQYF.

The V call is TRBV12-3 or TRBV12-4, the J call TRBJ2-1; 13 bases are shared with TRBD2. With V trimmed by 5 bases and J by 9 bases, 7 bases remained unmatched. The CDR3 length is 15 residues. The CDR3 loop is CASSILAGGLGEQFF. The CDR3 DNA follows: TGTGCCAGCAGTATACTAGCGGGAGGGCTCGGTGAGCAGTTCTTC.

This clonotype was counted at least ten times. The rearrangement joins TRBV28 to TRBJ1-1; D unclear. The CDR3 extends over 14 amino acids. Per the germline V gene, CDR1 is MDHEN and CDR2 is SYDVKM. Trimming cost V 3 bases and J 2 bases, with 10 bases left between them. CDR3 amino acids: CASSFGFTNTEAFF. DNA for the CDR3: TGTGCCAGCAGTTTCGGGTTCACCAACACTGAAGCTTTCTTT.

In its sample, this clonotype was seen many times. The CDR3: CASSQWTSGIGEQYF. The CDR3 DNA sequence: TGTGCCAGCAGCCAGTGGACTAGCGGGATAGGAGAGCAGTACTTC. This sequence joins TRBV7-2 and TRBJ2-7, with TRBD2 identical over 12 bases. V was clipped by 5 bases and J by 7 bases; unmatched bases: 9. The germline gives CDR1 SGHTA, CDR2 FQGNSA. This CDR3 contains 15 residues. The variable domain in full, completed from reference TRBV7-2 and TRBJ2-7, reads GAGVSQSPSNKVTEKGKDVELRCDPISGHTALYWYRQSLGQGLEFLIYFQGNSAPDKSGLPSDRFSAERTGGSVSTLTIQRTQQEDSAVYLCASSQWTSGIGEQYFGPGTRLTVT.

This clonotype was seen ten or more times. The chain's CDR3 is CASSPRTLLTNIQYF. CDR3 nucleotide sequence: TGTGCCAGCAGTCCGCGTACACTTCTTACAAACATTCAGTACTTC. V usage is TRBV6-5 and J usage is TRBJ2-4, with no clear D. The CDR3 loop spans 15 amino acids. Germline lookup yields CDR1 MNHEY and CDR2 SVGAGI. Deletions cut 5 bases from V and 6 bases from J, with 17 bases between.

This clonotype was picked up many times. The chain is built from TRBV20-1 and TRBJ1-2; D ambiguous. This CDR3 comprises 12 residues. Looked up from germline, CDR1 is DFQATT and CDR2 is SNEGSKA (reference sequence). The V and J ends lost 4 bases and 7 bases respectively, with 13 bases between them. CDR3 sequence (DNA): TGCAGTGCTAAGGGCCCCTCGCGTGGCTACACCTTC. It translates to CSAKGPSRGYTF.

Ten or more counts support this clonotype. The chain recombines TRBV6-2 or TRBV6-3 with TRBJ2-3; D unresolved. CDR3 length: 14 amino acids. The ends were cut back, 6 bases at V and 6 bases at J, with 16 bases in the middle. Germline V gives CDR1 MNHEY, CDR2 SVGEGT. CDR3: CASSWSDRKDTQYF. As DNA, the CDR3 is TGTGCCAGCAGCTGGTCCGACCGCAAGGATACGCAGTATTTT.

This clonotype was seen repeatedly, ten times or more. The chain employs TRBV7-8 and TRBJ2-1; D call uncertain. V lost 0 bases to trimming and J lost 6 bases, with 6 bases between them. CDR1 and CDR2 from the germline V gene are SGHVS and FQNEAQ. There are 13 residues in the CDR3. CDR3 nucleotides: TGTGCCAGCAGCTTAGCGACCTTCAATGAGCAGTTCTTC. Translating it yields CASSLATFNEQFF.

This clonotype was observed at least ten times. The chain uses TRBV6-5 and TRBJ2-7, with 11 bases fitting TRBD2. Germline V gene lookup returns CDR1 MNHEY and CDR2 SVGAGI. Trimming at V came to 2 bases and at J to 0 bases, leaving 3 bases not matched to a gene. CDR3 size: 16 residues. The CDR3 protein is CASSYPTSGGSYEQYF. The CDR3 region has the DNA TGTGCCAGCAGTTACCCAACTAGCGGGGGCTCCTACGAGCAGTACTTC.

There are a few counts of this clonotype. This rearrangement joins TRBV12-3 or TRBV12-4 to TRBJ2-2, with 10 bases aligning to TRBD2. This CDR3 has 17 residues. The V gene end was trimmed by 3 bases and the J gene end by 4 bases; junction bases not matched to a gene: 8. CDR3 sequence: CASSFLSGRAVTGELFF. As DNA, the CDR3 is TGTGCCAGCAGTTTTCTGAGCGGGAGGGCCGTCACCGGGGAGCTGTTTTTT.

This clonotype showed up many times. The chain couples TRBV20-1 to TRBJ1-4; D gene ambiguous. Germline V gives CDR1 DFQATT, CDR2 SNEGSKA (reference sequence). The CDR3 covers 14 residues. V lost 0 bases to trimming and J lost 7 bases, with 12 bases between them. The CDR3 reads CSARDPQITEKLFF. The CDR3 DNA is TGCAGTGCTAGAGATCCACAGATTACTGAAAAACTGTTTTTT.

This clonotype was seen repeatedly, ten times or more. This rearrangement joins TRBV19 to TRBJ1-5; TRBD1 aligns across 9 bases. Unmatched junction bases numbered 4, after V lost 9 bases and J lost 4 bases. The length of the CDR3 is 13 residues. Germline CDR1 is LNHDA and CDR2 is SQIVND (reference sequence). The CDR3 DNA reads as TGTGCCAGCACAGGGGGCAGGAATCAGCCCCAGCATTTT. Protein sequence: CASTGGRNQPQHF.

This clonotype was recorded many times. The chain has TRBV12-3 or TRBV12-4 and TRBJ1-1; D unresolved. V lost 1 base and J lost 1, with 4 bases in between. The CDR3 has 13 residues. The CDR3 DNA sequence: TGTGCCAGCAGTTTAGTCGGGAACACTGAAGCTTTCTTT. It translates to CASSLVGNTEAFF.